This is a list of T cell receptor beta chains from one sample in a study of graft-versus-host responses after intestinal transplantation. Antigens of these TCRs are unknown. Libraries were prepared by immunoSEQ multiplex PCR; TCRdb keeps only in-frame clonotypes and omits some of them. The data hold approximately 100,000 clones, with 85% to 90% observed a single time. Specimen: unstimulated CD4+ T cells sorted from spleen or lymph node cells, collected before intestinal transplant. Receptors originate from a human donor who received an intestinal transplant. Both conserved end residues are part of each CDR3. D genes are given only for firm matches. Some rows mark clone size as missing; the rest say once, few, many or name a class of expanded clone.

j_gene	v_gene	abundance	d_gene	CDR3nt	CDR3aa
TRBJ2-7	TRBV4-1	once	NA	TGCGCCAGCAGCCACCACGGGAAGGGCCCCTACGAGCAGTACTTC	CASSHHGKGPYEQYF
TRBJ2-2	TRBV6-5	NA	TRBD2	TGTGCCAGCAGTTACGGGCGGGGGGTGAACACCGGGGAGCTGTTTTTT	CASSYGRGVNTGELFF
TRBJ1-5	TRBV6-1	NA	NA	TGTGCCAGCAGCCGCCGGGTAAGCAATCAGCCCCAGCATTTT	CASSRRVSNQPQHF
TRBJ1-2	TRBV7-3	NA	NA	TGTGCCAGCAGCTTGACAGAAGGCTACACCTTC	CASSLTEGYTF
TRBJ1-2	TRBV6-5	NA	TRBD1	TGTGCCAGCAGTGGGAACACAGGGGGGCCTGCTGGCTACACCTTC	CASSGNTGGPAGYTF
TRBJ2-6	TRBV18	NA	NA	TGTGCCAGCTCACCAGCAGGGGCCGGGGCCAACGTCCTGACTTTC	CASSPAGAGANVLTF
TRBJ2-5	TRBV29-1	NA	NA	TGCAGCGTTCGGGGTTTGTCAGAGACCCAGTACTTC	CSVRGLSETQYF
TRBJ2-3	TRBV10-3	NA	NA	TGTGCCATCAGCCCCGGTGACACAGATACGCAGTATTTT	CAISPGDTDTQYF
TRBJ2-5	TRBV6-1	NA	TRBD2	TGTGCCAGCAGTGAAATCCCCGGTAGCGGGGGAGATGGGCAGTACTTC	CASSEIPGSGGDGQYF
TRBJ1-5	TRBV18	once	TRBD1	TGTGCCAGCTCCCCCGGGACAGGGGGCTTGGGGCCCCAGCATTTT	CASSPGTGGLGPQHF
TRBJ1-2	TRBV19	NA	NA	TGTGCCAGTAGTCCCGGACAGTATGGCTACACCTTC	CASSPGQYGYTF
TRBJ1-2	TRBV5-1	NA	NA	TGCGCCAGCACTCTTACGACAGAACCCTTCTATGGCTACACCTTC	CASTLTTEPFYGYTF
TRBJ2-5	TRBV5-1	few	NA	TGCGCCAGCAGCCCGCGGAACCAAGAGACCCAGTACTTC	CASSPRNQETQYF
TRBJ1-3	TRBV19	NA	NA	TGTGCCAGTAGTATAGCCCATTCTGGAAACACCATATATTTT	CASSIAHSGNTIYF
TRBJ1-3	TRBV13	NA	TRBD1	TGTGCCAGCAGCTTACGGCTAACAGACAGGGGGCGAAATGGAAACACCATATATTTT	CASSLRLTDRGRNGNTIYF